The clone carrying this T cell receptor beta chain has only a few counts. What it binds is not known. 5'RACE with constant-segment primers yielded barcoded, UMI-tagged TCR alpha and TCR beta cDNA libraries. From the 5' RACE reads, TCRdb called clonotypes with MiXCR, one entry per CDR3 protein. The sample consists of more than 300,000 distinct CDR3 sequences, about an eighth of them appearing once. With 5 bases removed from V and 7 bases from J, the gap between germline ends came to 8 bases. This CDR3 comprises 11 residues. The data stem from a study of T-cell memory formation after mild COVID-19. Study-wide points: Clones that got smaller from day 15 to 85 had even CD4/CD8, while clones growing later tipped toward CD4+. Among CD4+ contracting clones, most were CM and EM, and CD8+ ones EMRA.

The sequence was obtained from a man aged 18-30 years who had mild COVID-19 (a few samples of this study predate the infection). Cell type and time point are not known. This chain connects TRBV12-3 or TRBV12-4 to TRBJ1-1; TRBD1 is a possible D gene (5 bases). The source material was PBMCs or a T cell subset sorted from them (not recorded which). CDR3 in amino acids: CASSEGDEAFF. The CDR3 nucleotides are TGTGCCAGCAGTGAAGGGGATGAAGCTTTCTTT.